These 20 T cell receptor beta chains were sequenced from one sample in a study of OX40 agonist ivuxolimab in advanced cancers. TCRdb keeps only in-frame clones here, not all; method: immunoSEQ multiplex PCR. There are roughly 70,000 clones in the sample; around four fifths occur only once, and over 0.4% lies in the top ten. The source was CD4+ or CD8+ T cells sorted from blood, collected in a trial of the OX40 agonist ivuxolimab. These receptors all come from an adult with an advanced solid tumor such as melanoma, head and neck, liver or kidney cancer.

The chain carries TRBV16 and TRBJ1-1; possible D gene TRBD1, 5 bases. The CDR3 runs to 15 residues. The germline gives CDR1 KGHSY, CDR2 FQNENV. Trimming took 4 bases from V and 3 from J, leaving 15 bases between them. CDR3 nucleotide sequence: TGTGCCAGCAGCCCCCGAGCTGGGGGGGACACTGAAGCTTTCTTT. Protein: CASSPRAGGDTEAFF.

The rearrangement uses TRBV6-5 and TRBJ1-2; weak D call: TRBD1 (6 bases). V gave up 2 bases and J gave up 1 base, with 8 bases separating them. Germline lookup yields CDR1 MNHEY and CDR2 SVGAGI. The CDR3 contains 14 residues. The CDR3 DNA reads TGTGCCAGCAGTTACACAGGGAGTAACTATGGCTACACCTTC. Protein product: CASSYTGSNYGYTF.

The chain uses TRBV5-4 and TRBJ1-6; 10 nucleotides align to TRBD1. This CDR3 comprises 16 residues. The junction had 2 bases not matched to a gene; V was cut back by 0 bases and J by 5 bases. Germline assignment: CDR1 SGHNT and CDR2 YYREEE (reference sequence). As DNA, the CDR3 is TGTGCCAGCAGCTTGGACGGACAGGGGGATAATTCACCCCTCCACTTT. Translating it yields CASSLDGQGDNSPLHF.

The chain carries TRBV7-9 and TRBJ2-1; D is unclear. Germline values: CDR1 SEHNR, CDR2 FQNEAQ (reference sequence). Trimming shortened V by 7 bases and J by 6 bases, and 13 bases separated the two germline ends. The CDR3 is 13 amino acids. Here the CDR3 reads CASILSRSNEQFF. The DNA for the CDR3 is TGTGCCAGCATCCTTAGCCGCAGCAATGAGCAGTTCTTC.

This rearrangement joins TRBV2 to TRBJ2-5; possibly TRBD2 for D (5 bases). The CDR3 sequence is 12 residues long. Germline-derived CDR1 and CDR2 are SNHLY and FYNNEI. Trimming cost V 6 bases and J 2 bases, with 7 bases left between them. The CDR3 sequence: CASRTGQETQYF. As DNA, the CDR3 is TGTGCCAGCAGGACGGGGCAAGAGACCCAGTACTTC.

This rearrangement joins TRBV7-3 to TRBJ1-2; D is unclear. In germline, CDR1 is SGHTA, CDR2 FQGTGA. The CDR3 spans 14 residues. V lost 2 bases to trimming and J lost 2 bases, with 9 bases between them. The CDR3 loop is CASSLALGNYGYTF. Here the CDR3 DNA reads TGTGCCAGCAGCTTAGCGCTAGGGAACTATGGCTACACCTTC.

The genes are TRBV7-2 and TRBJ2-3, with 8 bases aligning to TRBD1. CDR1 and CDR2 (germline): SGHTA, FQGNSA. J was trimmed by 9 bases and V by 5 bases; bases with no gene match: 10. The CDR3 has 14 residues. This CDR3 reads CASSSRTGMLTQYF. In DNA, the CDR3 is TGTGCCAGCAGCAGTAGGACAGGGATGTTGACGCAGTATTTT.

This clone was detected once. The chain recombines TRBV5-1 with TRBJ1-1; 7 nucleotides match TRBD1. The CDR3 totals 14 residues. The ends lost 5 bases at V and 7 bases at J; junction bases unmatched: 11. Germline loops: CDR1 SGHRS, CDR2 YFSETQ. Here the CDR3 DNA reads TGCGCCAGCAGGCAACAAACCTGGGACAGTGAAGCTTTCTTT. Its translation: CASRQQTWDSEAFF.

The chain joins TRBV19 to TRBJ1-5; the D gene is possibly TRBD1 (6 bases). V lost 6 bases to trimming and J lost 0 bases, with 9 bases between them. Germline loops: CDR1 LNHDA, CDR2 SQIVND (reference sequence). CDR3 length equals 14 residues. As DNA, the CDR3 is TGTGCCAGTAGGGACAGCGCTAGCAATCAGCCCCAGCATTTT. Protein: CASRDSASNQPQHF.

The chain has TRBV7-3 and TRBJ2-3, with a tentative D call TRBD2 (6 bases). Trimming removed 5 bases from V and 4 bases from J, with 10 bases in between. Germline CDR1 reads SGHTA; CDR2 reads FQGTGA. The CDR3 has 13 residues. The CDR3 region is CASSRGGADTQYF. CDR3 sequence (DNA): TGTGCCAGCAGCCGAGGAGGGGCAGATACGCAGTATTTT.

The chain couples TRBV2 to TRBJ1-3; TRBD1 matches 9 bases. The V gene end was trimmed by 8 bases and the J gene end by 4 bases; junction bases not matched to a gene: 6. Germline V gene data show CDR1 as SNHLY and CDR2 as FYNNEI. This CDR3 contains 14 residues. CDR3 region: CASRRDRDGNTIYF. In DNA, the CDR3 is TGTGCCAGCCGAAGGGACAGGGACGGAAACACCATATATTTT.

This clone was seen only once. The V and J genes are TRBV29-1 and TRBJ2-7; a weak D match, TRBD2 (6 bases). The CDR3 length is 12 residues. Trimming removed 4 bases from V and 2 bases from J, with 9 bases in between. Per germline, CDR1 SQVTM and CDR2 ANQGSEA. CDR3: CSVGRDAYEQYF. In DNA form, the CDR3 reads TGCAGCGTTGGGAGGGACGCCTACGAGCAGTACTTC.

This rearrangement joins TRBV7-6 to TRBJ2-5, with TRBD2 identical over 8 bases. The J call is doubtful: the DNA matches TRBJ2-7 better. This CDR3 has 15 residues. Germline CDR1 is SGHVS and CDR2 is FNYEAQ. This CDR3 is CASSQRGGSSYEQYF. DNA of the CDR3: TGTGCCAGCAGCCAACGGGGGGGGAGCTCCTACGAGCAGTACTTC.

The V call is TRBV7-3, the J call TRBJ1-1; D is unclear. Trimming shortened V by 1 base and J by 1 base, and 10 bases separated the two germline ends. CDR1 SGHTA and CDR2 FQGTGA come from the germline V gene. This CDR3 contains 15 residues. CDR3 DNA sequence: TGTGCCAGCAGCTTAAAGGGTCAAAAGAACACTGAAGCTTTCTTT. Amino acid sequence: CASSLKGQKNTEAFF.

The chain couples TRBV4-1 to TRBJ2-6; no firm D call. Trimming pared 2 bases from V and 0 bases from J, leaving 14 bases between. This CDR3 spans 18 amino acids. Per germline, CDR1 MGHRA and CDR2 YSYEKL. In DNA, the CDR3 is TGCGCCAGCAGCCAATCATGGGTACCTCTCTCTGGGGCCAACGTCCTGACTTTC. It translates to CASSQSWVPLSGANVLTF.

This clone was counted a few times. J is TRBJ2-7 and V is TRBV5-5; tentative D call: TRBD2 (5 bases). The CDR3 is 14 residues long. The germline V and J ends were trimmed by 4 bases and 0 bases, with 11 bases remaining between them. CDR1 is SGHKS, CDR2 YYEKEE, per germline (reference sequence). The CDR3 DNA sequence: TGTGCCAGCAGCCCCCGGGATCCCTCCTACGAGCAGTACTTC. Protein product: CASSPRDPSYEQYF. Full variable domain (remainder filled in from reference TRBV5-5 and TRBJ2-7): DAGVTQSPTHLIKTRGQQVTLRCSPISGHKSVSWYQQVLGQGPQFIFQYYEKEERGRGNFPDRFSARQFPNYSSELNVNALLLGDSALYLCASSPRDPSYEQYFGPGTRLTVT.

The chain links TRBV4-1 to TRBJ2-3; tentative D call: TRBD1 (6 bases). The germline V and J ends were trimmed by 0 bases and 3 bases, with 10 bases remaining between them. In germline, CDR1 is MGHRA, CDR2 YSYEKL. The CDR3 sequence is 15 residues long. CDR3 nucleotides: TGCGCCAGCAGCCAAGACCAGGGGTGGACAGATACGCAGTATTTT. Translated: CASSQDQGWTDTQYF.

The chain recombines TRBV10-3 with TRBJ1-1; a possible D gene is TRBD1 (5 bases). This CDR3 is built from 13 residues. V was trimmed by 3 bases and J by 7 bases, leaving 12 bases between them. Germline V lookup: CDR1 ENHRY, CDR2 SYGVKD. For the CDR3, the DNA is TGTGCCATCAGTGAATTTAGGGGAGTTGAAGCTTTCTTT. Its protein is CAISEFRGVEAFF.

This clone has a single count. V gene TRBV4-2 combines with J gene TRBJ2-3, with unresolved D. Trimming cost V 1 base and J 0 bases, with 8 bases left between them. This CDR3 is built from 15 residues. Germline CDR1 LGHNA, CDR2 YNFKEQ. CDR3: CASSQALPSTDTQYF. The DNA for the CDR3 is TGTGCCAGCAGCCAAGCACTTCCAAGCACAGATACGCAGTATTTT.

The V call is TRBV6-1, the J call TRBJ1-5; a possible D gene is TRBD1 (5 bases). The V gene's germline CDR1 is MNHNS and CDR2 SASEGT. The CDR3 is made up of 13 amino acids. The V gene lost 4 bases and the J gene lost 3 bases, with 7 bases spanning the gap. The DNA for the CDR3 is TGTGCCAGCAGTGGACAGAACAATCAGCCCCAGCATTTT. Amino acid sequence: CASSGQNNQPQHF.